This record looks at one T cell receptor beta chain sequence and its context. The data are from a study of blood T cell repertoires in COVID-19. Sequencing used immunoSEQ multiplex PCR; TCRdb keeps in-frame clones, though not all of them. This sample has around 170,000 clones, with approximately 84% found just once. Sequenced: PBMCs or T cells enriched from blood (not recorded which). The source is a woman between 45 and 60 years old who had recovered from COVID-19.

The CDR3 region has the DNA TGTGCCAGCAGTTACTCGACAGGGGGTGGTCCCTACGAGCAGTACTTC. It yields the protein CASSYSTGGGPYEQYF. The chain joins TRBV6-5 to TRBJ2-7; TRBD1 matches at 9 bases. The junction had 5 bases not matched to a gene; V was cut back by 0 bases and J by 2 bases. The CDR3 has 16 residues. Germline loops: CDR1 MNHEY, CDR2 SVGAGI.